The entry that follows covers one T cell receptor (beta chain) sequence. Its antigen specificity is not known. Qualities for individual bases were not recorded, and no much larger clone is one base off. Trimming takes 0 bases off V and 4 bases off J; junction bases not matched to a gene: 13. Its CDR3 holds 20 amino acids, cysteine through phenylalanine. The DNA shown is the 60-base CDR3, in frame from base 1. Sequences SGDLS (CDR1) and YYNGEE (CDR2) are obtained from the germline V gene. In the prospective study, participants were about 18 to 100 years old, resided in 25 or so geographic areas of the United States, and were enrolled through a virtual design. Cohort assignment in the prospective study relied on participant-reported clinical history from a screening survey and a study questionnaire. Each participant in the prospective study had whole blood, serum and a nasopharyngeal or oropharyngeal swab collected by mobile phlebotomists. Additional blood draws and questionnaires over an approximately two-month period could optionally be provided by prospective study participants. Before DNA extraction, blood samples from the prospective study were shipped at room temperature or frozen.

The immunoSEQ Assay, a bias-controlled multiplex PCR, was used to amplify TCRbeta CDR3 regions from genomic DNA. In the paper's pipeline: Nucleated cell counts per sample were estimated from amplification of reference gene primers within the assay. To quantify the absolute abundance of each unique TCRbeta CDR3 rearrangement, sequence reads were collapsed and filtered. For each sample, productive Simpson clonality was calculated by taking the square root of Simpson's diversity index across productive rearrangements. Not all clones reach the TCRdb copy of this immuneACCESS table, which keeps in-frame sequences only. Checked studies attribute under half of the gap to unresolved V genes and leave the rest unexplained. V, J and clone size were drawn from that table, and D and trimming were deduced from the DNA. In this sample the table shows some 240,000 clones, about 90% of which occur a single time. The ten most abundant clones make up about 3.3% of the sample.

This specimen comes from a study of blood T cell repertoires in COVID-19 (dated by TCRdb to 2020 to 2022). Turning to the overall study: Samples covering the acute and convalescent phases of COVID-19 were provided by collaborators in the United States, Italy and Spain. Nearly every sample came with metadata listing a de-identified subject ID, COVID-19 status, age in years and sex. The samples were drawn from two sources: the first 160 participants of the ongoing ImmuneRACE study, and some 1,300 subjects contributed by 6 global collaborators. The prospective study material was composed of cDNA or gDNA derived from T cells, B-cell-depleted T cells, or PBMCs. The repertoires were released in a freely available public database meant as a resource for research on the immune response to SARS-CoV-2. Deeply sampled blood TCRbeta repertoires from subjects exposed to, actively infected with, or recovered from COVID-19 were included in the dataset. Where available, HLA class I and class II types were taken from metadata supplied by the sample provider and were not determined by assay-based typing. What the study reported, not specific to this receptor: How much clinical and demographic metadata was included differed by source and by participant, and the metadata was provided uncurated.

The sequence joins TRBV9 to TRBJ2-1; the junction holds 13 bases that match TRBD2. This receptor was obtained from a woman in her thirties or forties with acute COVID-19. Specimen: PBMCs or T cells enriched from blood (not recorded which). CDR3 protein: CASSVEGGRTSGSVYNEQFF. At the DNA level, the sequence is TGTGCCAGCAGCGTAGAGGGGGGCCGGACTAGCGGGAGCGTGTACAATGAGCAGTTCTTC.